This TCR beta chain was identified during a study of blood T cell repertoires in COVID-19. Using immunoSEQ multiplex PCR, the repertoire was profiled, and TCRdb retains in-frame clones only, with some absent. The repertoire has 35,000 to 50,000 clones, roughly 84% of them found once; the top ten carry 13%. CDR1 is SGHVS and CDR2 is FNYEAQ in the germline V gene. The V end was cut by 5 bases, the J end by 3 bases, with 6 bases between. CDR3 length: 12 amino acids. The receptor's source is a woman in her 70s in a cohort sampled during active COVID-19. The chain has TRBV7-6 and TRBJ2-3; no definite D call. The sequenced material came from peripheral blood. This chain's CDR3 is CASSETTDTQYF. The CDR3 DNA is TGTGCCAGCAGCGAGACAACAGATACGCAGTATTTT.